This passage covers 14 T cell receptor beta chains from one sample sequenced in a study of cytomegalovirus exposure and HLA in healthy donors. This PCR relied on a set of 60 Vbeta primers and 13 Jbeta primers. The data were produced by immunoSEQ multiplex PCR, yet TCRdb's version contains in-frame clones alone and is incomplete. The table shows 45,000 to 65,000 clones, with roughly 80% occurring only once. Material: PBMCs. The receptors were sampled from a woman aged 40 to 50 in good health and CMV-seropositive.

The CDR3 spells CASWSFGSQPQHF. The CDR3 bases are TGCGCCTCCTGGAGTTTTGGGAGTCAGCCCCAGCATTTT. V and J are TRBV10-2 and TRBJ1-5; D gene uncertain. CDR3 length equals 13 residues. Germline-derived CDR1 and CDR2 are WSHSY and SAAADI. Trimming removed 11 bases at V and 6 bases at J, with 17 bases between.

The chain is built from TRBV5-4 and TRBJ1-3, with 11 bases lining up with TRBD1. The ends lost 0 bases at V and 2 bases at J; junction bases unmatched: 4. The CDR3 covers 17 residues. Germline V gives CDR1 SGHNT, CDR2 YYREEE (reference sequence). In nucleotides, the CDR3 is TGTGCCAGCAGCTTGGCGGGGGGACAGGGGGCTGGAAACACCATATATTTT. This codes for CASSLAGGQGAGNTIYF.

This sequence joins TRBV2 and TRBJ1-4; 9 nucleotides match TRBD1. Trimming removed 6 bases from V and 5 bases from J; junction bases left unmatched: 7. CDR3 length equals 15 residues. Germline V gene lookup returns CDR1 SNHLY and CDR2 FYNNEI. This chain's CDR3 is CASRIRTGVNEKLFF. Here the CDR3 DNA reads TGTGCCAGCAGGATCCGGACAGGGGTAAATGAAAAACTGTTTTTT.

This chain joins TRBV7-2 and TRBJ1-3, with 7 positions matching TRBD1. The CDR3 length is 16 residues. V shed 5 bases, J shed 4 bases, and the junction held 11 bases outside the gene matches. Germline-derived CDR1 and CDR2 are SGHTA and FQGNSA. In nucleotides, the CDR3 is TGTGCCAGCAGCGCGGATAGGCAGGGGGGAGGAAACACCATATATTTT. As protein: CASSADRQGGGNTIYF.

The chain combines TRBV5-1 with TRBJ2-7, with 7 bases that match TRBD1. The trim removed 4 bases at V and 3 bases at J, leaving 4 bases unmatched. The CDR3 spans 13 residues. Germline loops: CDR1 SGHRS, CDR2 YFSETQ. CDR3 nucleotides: TGCGCCAGCAGCCAAGGGACAGTCTACGAGCAGTACTTC. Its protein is CASSQGTVYEQYF.

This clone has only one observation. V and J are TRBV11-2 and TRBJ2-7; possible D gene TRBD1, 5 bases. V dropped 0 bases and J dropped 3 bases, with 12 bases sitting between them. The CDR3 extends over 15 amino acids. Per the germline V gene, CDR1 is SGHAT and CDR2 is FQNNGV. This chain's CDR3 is CASSLEIQGRYEQYF. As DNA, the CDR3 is TGTGCCAGCAGCTTAGAAATCCAGGGCCGCTACGAGCAGTACTTC. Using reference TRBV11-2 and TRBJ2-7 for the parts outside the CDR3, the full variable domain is EAGVAQSPRYKIIEKRQSVAFWCNPISGHATLYWYQQILGQGPKLLIQFQNNGVVDDSQLPKDRFSAERLKGVDSTLKIQPAKLEDSAVYLCASSLEIQGRYEQYFGPGTRLTVT.

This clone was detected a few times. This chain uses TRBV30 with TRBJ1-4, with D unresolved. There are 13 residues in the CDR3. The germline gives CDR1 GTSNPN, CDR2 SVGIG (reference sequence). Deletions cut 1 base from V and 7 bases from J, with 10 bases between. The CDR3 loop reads CAWSGETSEKLFF. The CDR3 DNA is TGTGCCTGGAGTGGGGAGACCAGTGAAAAACTGTTTTTT.

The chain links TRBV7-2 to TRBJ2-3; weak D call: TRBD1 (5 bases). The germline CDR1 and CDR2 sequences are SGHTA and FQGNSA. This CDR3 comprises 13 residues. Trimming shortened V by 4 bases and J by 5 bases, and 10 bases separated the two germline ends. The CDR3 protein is CASSSGLGDTQYF. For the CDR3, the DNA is TGTGCCAGCAGCTCAGGGCTTGGAGATACGCAGTATTTT.

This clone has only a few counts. In DNA form, the CDR3 reads TGTGCCAGCAGCCCAGGTGCGGGGAGGAATGAGCAGTTCTTC. Encoded protein: CASSPGAGRNEQFF. V usage is TRBV7-2 and J usage is TRBJ2-1; TRBD2 might be the D (6 bases). Trimming pared 5 bases from V and 7 bases from J, leaving 15 bases between. Per germline, CDR1 SGHTA and CDR2 FQGNSA. The CDR3 has 14 amino acids.

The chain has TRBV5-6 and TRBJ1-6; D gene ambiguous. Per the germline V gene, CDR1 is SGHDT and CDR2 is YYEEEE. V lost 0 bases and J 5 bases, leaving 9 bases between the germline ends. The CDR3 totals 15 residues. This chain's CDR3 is CASSLVGADNSPLHF. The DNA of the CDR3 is TGTGCCAGCAGCTTGGTCGGAGCCGATAATTCACCCCTCCACTTT.

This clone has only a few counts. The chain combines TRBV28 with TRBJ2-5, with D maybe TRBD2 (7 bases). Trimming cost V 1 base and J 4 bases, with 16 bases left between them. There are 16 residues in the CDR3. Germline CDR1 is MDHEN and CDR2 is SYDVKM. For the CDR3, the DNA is TGTGCCAGCAGTTTATTTATGAGGGGGGGAACAGAGACCCAGTACTTC. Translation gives CASSLFMRGGTETQYF.

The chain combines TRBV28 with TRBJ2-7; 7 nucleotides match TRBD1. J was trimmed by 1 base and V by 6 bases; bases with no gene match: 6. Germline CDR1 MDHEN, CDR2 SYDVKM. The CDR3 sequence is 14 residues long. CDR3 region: CASSIGQASYEQYF. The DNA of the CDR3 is TGTGCCAGCAGCATTGGACAGGCTTCCTACGAGCAGTACTTC.

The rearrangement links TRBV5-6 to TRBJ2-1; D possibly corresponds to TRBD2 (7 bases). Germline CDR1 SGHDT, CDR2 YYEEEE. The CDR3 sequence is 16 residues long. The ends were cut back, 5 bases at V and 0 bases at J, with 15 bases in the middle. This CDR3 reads CASRRGGSGSYNEQFF. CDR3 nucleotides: TGTGCCAGCAGGCGCGGGGGCTCCGGCTCCTACAATGAGCAGTTCTTC.

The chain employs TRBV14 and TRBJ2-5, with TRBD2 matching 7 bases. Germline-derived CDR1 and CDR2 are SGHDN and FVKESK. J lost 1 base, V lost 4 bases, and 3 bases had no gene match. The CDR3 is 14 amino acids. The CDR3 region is CASSRASGQETQYF. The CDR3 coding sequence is TGTGCCAGCAGCCGGGCTAGCGGCCAAGAGACCCAGTACTTC.